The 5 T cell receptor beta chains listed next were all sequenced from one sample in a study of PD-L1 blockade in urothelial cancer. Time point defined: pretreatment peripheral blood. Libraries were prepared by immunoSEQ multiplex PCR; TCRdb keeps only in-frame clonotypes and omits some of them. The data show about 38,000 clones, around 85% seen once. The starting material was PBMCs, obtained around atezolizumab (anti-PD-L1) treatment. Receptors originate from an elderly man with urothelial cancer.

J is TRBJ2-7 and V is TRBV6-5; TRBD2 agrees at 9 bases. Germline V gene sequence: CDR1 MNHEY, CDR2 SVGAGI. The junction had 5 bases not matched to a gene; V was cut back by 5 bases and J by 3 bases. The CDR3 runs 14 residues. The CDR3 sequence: CASSRGLAIYEQYF. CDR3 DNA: TGTGCCAGCAGTAGGGGACTAGCTATCTACGAGCAGTACTTC.

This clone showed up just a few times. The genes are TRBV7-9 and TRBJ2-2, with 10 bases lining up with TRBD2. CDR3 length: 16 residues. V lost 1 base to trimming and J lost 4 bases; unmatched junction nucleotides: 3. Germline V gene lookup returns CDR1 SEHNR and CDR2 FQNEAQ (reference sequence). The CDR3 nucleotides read TGTGCCAGCAGCTTAGGGACTAGCGGCTCCACCGGGGAGCTGTTTTTT. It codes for CASSLGTSGSTGELFF.

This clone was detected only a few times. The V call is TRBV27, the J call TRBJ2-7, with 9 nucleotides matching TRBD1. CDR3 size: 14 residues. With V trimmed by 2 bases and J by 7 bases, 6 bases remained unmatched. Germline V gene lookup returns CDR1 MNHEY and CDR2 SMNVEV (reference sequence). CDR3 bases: TGTGCCAGCAGTTTAGGGACAGGGATTGGTGAGCAGTACTTC. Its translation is CASSLGTGIGEQYF.

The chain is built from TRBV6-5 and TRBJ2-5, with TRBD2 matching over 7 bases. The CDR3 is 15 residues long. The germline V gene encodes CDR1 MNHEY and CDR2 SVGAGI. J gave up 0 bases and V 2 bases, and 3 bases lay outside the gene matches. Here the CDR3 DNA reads TGTGCCAGCAGTTACGGGGGAGGGAACCAAGAGACCCAGTACTTC. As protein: CASSYGGGNQETQYF.

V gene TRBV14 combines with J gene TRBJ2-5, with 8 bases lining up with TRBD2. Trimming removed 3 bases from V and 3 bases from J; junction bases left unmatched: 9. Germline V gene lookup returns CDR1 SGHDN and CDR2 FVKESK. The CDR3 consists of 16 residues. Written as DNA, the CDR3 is TGTGCCAGCAGCCAGGGACGGGGGGGAACGGAAGAGACCCAGTACTTC. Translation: CASSQGRGGTEETQYF.